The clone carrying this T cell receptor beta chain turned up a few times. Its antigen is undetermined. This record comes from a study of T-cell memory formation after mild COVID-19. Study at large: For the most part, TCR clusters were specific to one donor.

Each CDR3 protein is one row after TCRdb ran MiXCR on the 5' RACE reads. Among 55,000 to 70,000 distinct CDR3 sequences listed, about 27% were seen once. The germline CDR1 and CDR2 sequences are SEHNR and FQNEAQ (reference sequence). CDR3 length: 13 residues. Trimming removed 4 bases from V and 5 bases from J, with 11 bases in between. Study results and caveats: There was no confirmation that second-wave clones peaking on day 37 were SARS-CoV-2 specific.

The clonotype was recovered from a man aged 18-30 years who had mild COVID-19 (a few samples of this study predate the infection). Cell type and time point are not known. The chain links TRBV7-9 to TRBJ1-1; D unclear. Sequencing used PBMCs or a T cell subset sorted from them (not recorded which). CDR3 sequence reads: CASSSGPLTEAFF. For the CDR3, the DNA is TGTGCCAGCAGCTCAGGCCCCTTAACTGAAGCTTTCTTT.